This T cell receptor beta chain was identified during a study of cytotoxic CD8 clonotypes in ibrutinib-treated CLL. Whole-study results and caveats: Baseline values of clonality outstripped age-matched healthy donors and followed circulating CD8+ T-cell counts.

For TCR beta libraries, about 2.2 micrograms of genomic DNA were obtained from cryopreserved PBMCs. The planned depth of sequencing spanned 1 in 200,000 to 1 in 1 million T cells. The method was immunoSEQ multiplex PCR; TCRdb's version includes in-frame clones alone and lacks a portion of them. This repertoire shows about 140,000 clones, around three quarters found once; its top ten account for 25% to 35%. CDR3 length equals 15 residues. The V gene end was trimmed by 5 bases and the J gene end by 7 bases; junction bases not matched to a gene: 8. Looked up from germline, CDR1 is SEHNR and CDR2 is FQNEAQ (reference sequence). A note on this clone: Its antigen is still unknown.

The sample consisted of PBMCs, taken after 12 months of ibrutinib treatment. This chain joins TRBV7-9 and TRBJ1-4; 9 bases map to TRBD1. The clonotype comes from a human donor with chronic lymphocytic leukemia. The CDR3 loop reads CASSPTTGGFEKLFF. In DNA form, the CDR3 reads TGTGCCAGCAGCCCGACAACAGGGGGCTTTGAAAAACTGTTTTTT.